Listed below are T cell receptor beta chains from one sample, sequenced in a study of blood T cells in healthy people across ages. TCRdb re-called the 5' RACE reads through MiXCR, storing one row per CDR3 protein. This table has 850,000 to 1,000,000 distinct CDR3 sequences, roughly 50% appearing once. Material for sequencing was blood. These receptors were obtained from a man younger than 45 in good health. Both conserved end residues are part of each CDR3. Fields, in order: CDR3 protein, J gene, V gene.

CDR3 protein: CASRQTGVGNQPQHF
J gene: TRBJ1-5
V gene: TRBV19

CDR3 protein: CASSLEGQRYNEQFF
J gene: TRBJ2-1
V gene: TRBV7-2

CDR3 protein: CASSRSGQGPSNYGYTF
J gene: TRBJ1-2
V gene: TRBV3-1

CDR3 protein: CASKALHRDNYGYTF
J gene: TRBJ1-2
V gene: TRBV27

CDR3 protein: CASSGAGTDTQYF
J gene: TRBJ2-3
V gene: TRBV25-1

CDR3 protein: CASSPNGANTGELFF
J gene: TRBJ2-2
V gene: TRBV3-1

CDR3 protein: CASSHGDIAYEQYF
J gene: TRBJ2-7
V gene: TRBV3-1

CDR3 protein: CASNPLQGSKDEQYF
J gene: TRBJ2-7
V gene: TRBV6-6

CDR3 protein: CASSLTDNEQFF
J gene: TRBJ2-1
V gene: TRBV7-9

CDR3 protein: CATSDQRQGLYNEQYF
J gene: NA
V gene: TRBV24-1

CDR3 protein: CASSPGGWQETQYF
J gene: TRBJ2-5
V gene: TRBV7-2

CDR3 protein: CAIGEQGNTEAFF
J gene: TRBJ1-1
V gene: TRBV10-3

CDR3 protein: CASSLAPSKPNTGELFF
J gene: TRBJ2-2
V gene: TRBV7-2

CDR3 protein: CASTSGQKDYGYTF
J gene: TRBJ1-2
V gene: TRBV21-1

CDR3 protein: CASSPGWGGEQFF
J gene: TRBJ2-1
V gene: TRBV7-8

CDR3 protein: CASSELGGPTDTQYF
J gene: TRBJ2-3
V gene: TRBV6-1

CDR3 protein: CASSPSLLNVLTF
J gene: TRBJ2-6
V gene: TRBV27

CDR3 protein: CASSPYDSNNEKLFF
J gene: TRBJ1-4
V gene: TRBV18

CDR3 protein: CASSLVANYNEQFF
J gene: TRBJ2-1
V gene: TRBV7-8

CDR3 protein: CASSQFKGTQYF
J gene: NA
V gene: TRBV3-1

CDR3 protein: CASSRTGETQYF
J gene: TRBJ2-5
V gene: TRBV5-4

CDR3 protein: CASSLGAAAYEQYF
J gene: TRBJ2-7
V gene: TRBV7-9

CDR3 protein: CACGGKLHNYNEQFF
J gene: TRBJ2-1
V gene: TRBV30

CDR3 protein: CANSSHGGPDFYEQYF
J gene: TRBJ2-7
V gene: TRBV27

CDR3 protein: CSAKIGQSYNEQFF
J gene: TRBJ2-1
V gene: TRBV20-1

CDR3 protein: CSARTARSSYNEQFF
J gene: TRBJ2-1
V gene: TRBV20-1